The entry below gives a single T cell receptor (beta chain) sequence along with its context. The sample comes from a study of PD-L1 blockade in urothelial cancer. The germline gives CDR1 SNHLY, CDR2 FYNNEI. This CDR3 contains 14 residues. Trimming shortened V by 1 base and J by 9 bases, and 10 bases separated the two germline ends. TCRdb's copy holds only in-frame clones and misses some; the assay was immunoSEQ multiplex PCR. The table includes some 20,000 clones, 85% to 90% detected once. The sample in question was PBMCs, obtained around atezolizumab (anti-PD-L1) treatment. V usage is TRBV2 and J usage is TRBJ1-6; D might be TRBD1 (6 bases). The source is a man in his forties or fifties with urothelial cancer. CDR3: CASSEGGRSSPLHF. CDR3 nucleotide sequence: TGTGCCAGCAGTGAAGGGGGGCGAAGTTCACCCCTCCACTTT.